This is a list of T cell receptor beta chains from one sample in a study of blood T cell repertoires in COVID-19. Using immunoSEQ multiplex PCR, the repertoire was profiled, and TCRdb retains in-frame clones only, with some absent. The profile shows fewer than 110,000 clones, about 87% of them singletons. Sequenced sample: peripheral blood. The receptors come from a woman aged 25 to 39 with acute or convalescent COVID-19. CDR3s include the opening cysteine and the closing phenylalanine or tryptophan. D genes are given only for firm matches. Only some rows state a clone size, as once, few, many or a class for expanded clones.

>NA|TRBV10-2|NA|TRBJ2-1
TGCGCCAGCAGTGAAATTTTAAGCGGGACAAGTCTGGGCAATGAGCAGTTCTTC
CASSEILSGTSLGNEQFF
>NA|TRBV5-4|NA|TRBJ2-4
TGTGCCAGCAGCTGGCGGTTAGCCAAAAACATTCAGTACTTC
CASSWRLAKNIQYF
>NA|TRBV7-9|TRBD1|TRBJ1-6
TGTGCCAGCAGCTCCACCGGGACAGGGCGGAATTCACCCCTCCACTTT
CASSSTGTGRNSPLHF
>once|TRBV12-3/TRBV12-4|NA|TRBJ2-7
TGTGCCAGCACCCTGGGGGGCGAGCAGTACTTC
CASTLGGEQYF
>NA|TRBV12-3/TRBV12-4|TRBD2|TRBJ2-7
TGTGCCAGCAGTTTAGGCAGGGAGGGTGAGCAGTACTTC
CASSLGREGEQYF
>NA|TRBV9|TRBD1|TRBJ2-7
TGTGCCAGCAGCGTCGGACAGGGGGCCTACGAGCAGTACTTC
CASSVGQGAYEQYF
>NA|TRBV7-9|NA|TRBJ1-2
TGTGCCAGCAGCCCTAGGACATTCGATGGCTACACCTTC
CASSPRTFDGYTF
>NA|TRBV27|NA|TRBJ2-7
TGTGCCAGCAGTTTTAATGGAGGGGAGACCTACGAGCAGTACTTC
CASSFNGGETYEQYF
>NA|TRBV4-1|TRBD1|TRBJ2-7
TGCGCCAGCAGCCAAGAAACAGGGGGCCCCTACGAGCAGTACTTC
CASSQETGGPYEQYF
>NA|TRBV9|NA|TRBJ2-7
TGTGCCAGCAGCGTAGGGGATACAGGGATCTACGAGCAGTACTTC
CASSVGDTGIYEQYF
>few|TRBV27|NA|TRBJ2-3
TGTGCCAGCAGTTTAAGTCCCATCACTAGACCCGTGGTATTCACAGATACGCAGTATTTT
CASSLSPITRPVVFTDTQYF
>NA|TRBV3-1/TRBV3-2|TRBD2|TRBJ2-3
TGTGCCAGCAGCCAAAGCGGGAAGCGGACAGATACGCAGTATTTT
CASSQSGKRTDTQYF
>few|TRBV7-9|TRBD1|TRBJ1-2
TGTGCCAGCGGGACAGAATTAAACTATGGCTACACCTTC
CASGTELNYGYTF
>NA|TRBV30|TRBD1|TRBJ1-1
TGTGCCTGGACCCCCCCCAGGGGGAAGAACACTGAAGCTTTCTTT
CAWTPPRGKNTEAFF
>NA|TRBV9|TRBD2|TRBJ2-3
TGTGCCAGCAGCGGATCCAGAGGCCCGGGGGGGCTCATCACAGATACGCAGTATTTT
CASSGSRGPGGLITDTQYF
>few|TRBV7-9|TRBD1|TRBJ1-3
TGTGCCAGCAGCGATGGGACAGGGGGCTTTTCTGGAAACACCATATATTTT
CASSDGTGGFSGNTIYF
>once|TRBV7-6|TRBD2|TRBJ2-1
TGTGCCAGCAGCTTAGGAGGCGGGGGGGTCAATGAGCAGTTCTTC
CASSLGGGGVNEQFF
>NA|TRBV4-1|NA|TRBJ1-2
TGCGCCAGCAGCCAAGATCGTTATCTGAGGAACTATGGCTACACCTTC
CASSQDRYLRNYGYTF
>NA|TRBV6-2/TRBV6-3|NA|TRBJ2-3
TGTGCCAGCAGTTACCTTCTAGGTGCCACAGATACGCAGTATTTT
CASSYLLGATDTQYF
>medium-sized|TRBV6-5|TRBD1|TRBJ2-3
TGTGCCACCTGGGACAGGTCTAGCACAGATACGCAGTATTTT
CATWDRSSTDTQYF
>NA|TRBV14|NA|TRBJ1-1
TGTGCCAGCACCAAATCAGGGTTGAACACTGAAGCTTTCTTT
CASTKSGLNTEAFF
>NA|TRBV19|NA|TRBJ2-4
TGTGCCAGTAGTACAGGGCTAGCCAAAAACATTCAGTACTTC
CASSTGLAKNIQYF
>NA|TRBV7-9|TRBD2|TRBJ2-3
TGTGCCAGCAGCACTAGCGGGGGATCCACAGATACGCAGTATTTT
CASSTSGGSTDTQYF
>NA|TRBV7-9|NA|TRBJ2-5
TGTGCCAGCAGCTCCCCAGGGTTCGGGGAGACCCAGTACTTC
CASSSPGFGETQYF
>NA|TRBV30|TRBD2|TRBJ2-3
TGTGCCTGGAGGGTACTAGCGGGGGGACCTGATACGCAGTATTTT
CAWRVLAGGPDTQYF
>NA|TRBV5-1|NA|TRBJ1-1
TGCGCCAGCACCCTCCCCCCCAACACTGAAGCTTTCTTT
CASTLPPNTEAFF
>once|TRBV27|TRBD1|TRBJ1-1
TGTGCCAGCAGTTTAAGATCCGCCTCCGGGACAGGTTGGGGGAACACTGAAGCTTTCTTT
CASSLRSASGTGWGNTEAFF
>NA|TRBV2|NA|TRBJ2-7
TGTGCCAGCAGTGGTACAGGGAACTACGAGCAGTACTTC
CASSGTGNYEQYF
>few|TRBV27|NA|TRBJ2-3
TGTGCCACTGGAAGGGGAGATACGCAGTATTTT
CATGRGDTQYF
>NA|TRBV11-2|TRBD2|TRBJ2-1
TGTGCCAGCAGCTTCGGGACTAGCGGGACCTACAATGAGCAGTTCTTC
CASSFGTSGTYNEQFF
>once|TRBV27|NA|TRBJ2-2
TGTGCCAGCAGTCGGGGTTATAACACCGGGGAGCTGTTTTTT
CASSRGYNTGELFF
>NA|TRBV5-6|TRBD1|TRBJ1-1
TGTGCCAGCAGCTCCCGGGACAGGGGTTCGAACACTGAAGCTTTCTTT
CASSSRDRGSNTEAFF
>NA|TRBV9|NA|TRBJ1-1
TGTGCCAGCAGCGTATGGGGGGGTGGCGACACTGAAGCTTTCTTT
CASSVWGGGDTEAFF
>NA|TRBV19|NA|TRBJ1-4
TGTGCCAGTAGTCCACCCCAGGCCAGGGTTGGCACTAATGAAAAACTGTTTTTT
CASSPPQARVGTNEKLFF
>NA|TRBV3-1/TRBV3-2|TRBD1|TRBJ2-7
TGTGCCAGCAGCCAGCAACCTTTGGGGACAGGGCCCCACGAGCAGTACTTC
CASSQQPLGTGPHEQYF
>NA|TRBV13|TRBD2|TRBJ2-3
TGTGCCAGCAGCTATGGACTAGCGGGGGGCAGCACAGATACGCAGTATTTT
CASSYGLAGGSTDTQYF
>NA|TRBV6-1|NA|TRBJ2-1
TGTGCCAGCAGTGAAACAGGGTCCTACAATGAGCAGTTCTTC
CASSETGSYNEQFF
>NA|TRBV27|NA|TRBJ1-2
TGTGCCAGCAGTCTCGGGGGGAGTATTGGTGGCTACACCTTC
CASSLGGSIGGYTF
>NA|TRBV7-6|NA|TRBJ1-2
TGTGCCAGCAGCCCGGGAGGCTCTAACTATGGCTACACCTTC
CASSPGGSNYGYTF
>NA|TRBV25-1|TRBD1|TRBJ1-3
TGTGCCAGCACGAGGACAGGGGACGGAGTCGGCTCTGGAAACACCATATATTTT
CASTRTGDGVGSGNTIYF
>NA|TRBV28|NA|TRBJ2-7
TGTGCCAGCACCTCCGCTGGGGGGGCGACCTACGAGCAGTACTTC
CASTSAGGATYEQYF
>NA|TRBV19|TRBD1|TRBJ2-3
TGTGCCAGTAGCGGAGACAGGGTAAGAACAGATACGCAGTATTTT
CASSGDRVRTDTQYF
>NA|TRBV11-2|TRBD1|TRBJ1-6
TGTGCCAGCAGCTTCGACAGGGGGCATAATTCACCCCTCCACTTT
CASSFDRGHNSPLHF
>once|TRBV29-1|TRBD1|TRBJ2-7
TGCAGCGTTGTATCCCCAACAGGGGACGAGCAGTACTTC
CSVVSPTGDEQYF
>NA|TRBV11-3|TRBD1|TRBJ1-2
TGTGCCAGCAGCTTAGATCACGGACAGGGCTTTGACTATGGCTACACCTTC
CASSLDHGQGFDYGYTF
>few|TRBV5-8|TRBD1|TRBJ2-1
TGTGCCAGCAGCATCGGACAGGTCGCTGAGCAGTTCTTC
CASSIGQVAEQFF